These T cell receptor beta chains were read from a single sample in a study of molecular identifiers for immune sequencing clone quantification. MiXCR, run by TCRdb on the PCR reads, gives a single entry per CDR3 protein. The table shows just under 650,000 distinct CDR3 sequences, with nearly 20% occurring only once. Sequencing was done on a sample of naive CD8+ T cells from blood, with Jurkat cell RNA spiked in. These receptors were obtained from a human donor in good health. Some libraries in this study had Jurkat cell RNA spiked in. The CDR3 runs from the conserved cysteine through the conserved F or W. The order of the fields is J gene, V gene, CDR3 protein.

TRBJ1-1,TRBV19,CATNDELGINTEAFF
TRBJ2-5,TRBV7-3,CASSLGPQETQYF
TRBJ1-1,TRBV7-9,CASSYLQGNTEAFF
TRBJ2-7,TRBV29-1,CSVDKQGGGYEQYF
TRBJ2-2,TRBV20-1,CSARDPLALNTGELFF
TRBJ2-3,TRBV30,CAWSVVGDTDTQYF
TRBJ2-1,TRBV7-9,CASSTTRLAETYNEQFF
TRBJ2-5,TRBV21-1,CASSNGGQETQYF
TRBJ2-7,TRBV27,CASSPTRTSGSHEQYF
TRBJ2-1,TRBV6-2/TRBV6-3,CASSYPPTSGRTNEQFF
TRBJ2-5,TRBV7-6,CASSGGFQETQYF
TRBJ1-4,TRBV12-3/TRBV12-4,CASSPTGDEKLFF
TRBJ2-1,TRBV4-2,CASSPRDASGEQFF
TRBJ2-3,TRBV5-4,CASSQDPLTLTDTQYF
TRBJ1-5,TRBV28,CASSVPTNQPQHF
TRBJ1-2,TRBV4-1,CASSQVGANYGYTF
TRBJ1-1,TRBV7-9,CASSLDRGHTEAFF
TRBJ1-1,TRBV18,CASSSEGVTEAFF
TRBJ1-1,TRBV30,CAWSYSGITLEAFF
TRBJ1-4,TRBV4-3,CASSQDGQVLNEKLFF
TRBJ1-6,TRBV27,CASSPTGQLNSPLHF
TRBJ2-1,TRBV27,CASSAGTSGNEQFF
TRBJ2-1,TRBV10-1,CASSDHKDREQFF
TRBJ2-7,TRBV4-1,CASSPRGGLYNEQYF
TRBJ2-7,TRBV20-1,CSASSDKDYEQYF
TRBJ2-4,TRBV14,CASSQDATSGDGIAKNIQYF
TRBJ2-7,TRBV7-9,CASRGSYEQYF
TRBJ2-5,TRBV25-1,CASSEYSSVGETQYF
TRBJ2-7,TRBV6-2/TRBV6-3,CASRDFTYEQYF
TRBJ2-7,TRBV20-1,CSAIPPGTAIEQYF
TRBJ2-3,TRBV27,CASSPRQESTDTQYF
TRBJ2-7,TRBV20-1,CSAIQTSGRSEQYF
TRBJ2-6,TRBV6-2/TRBV6-3,CASELAGGAGANVLTF
TRBJ2-1,TRBV6-6,CASSSGLFTYNEQFF
TRBJ1-5,TRBV4-1,CASSQEQENNQPQHF
TRBJ2-3,TRBV12-3/TRBV12-4,CASSLGTGNTDTQYF
TRBJ1-1,TRBV30,CAWTMHLEAFF
TRBJ1-6,TRBV5-1,CASSLGRLGDSPLHF
TRBJ2-1,TRBV29-1,CSVVLPRNEQFF
TRBJ1-1,TRBV12-3/TRBV12-4,CASSRLKTSNTEAFF
TRBJ2-7,TRBV6-6,CASSKPGQGYEQYF
TRBJ2-7,TRBV4-1,CASSPGLGFEQYF
TRBJ1-5,TRBV4-1,CACGLPGAQPQHF
TRBJ2-2,TRBV12-3/TRBV12-4,CASSLDGANTGELFF
TRBJ2-3,TRBV5-5,CASSLDLSGATDTQYF
TRBJ2-2,TRBV5-1,CASLRGPANTGELFF
TRBJ2-5,TRBV6-2/TRBV6-3,CASTPRGGGYQETQYF
TRBJ2-3,TRBV12-5,CASGWAGGPNWQYF
TRBJ2-7,TRBV28,CASTSGGGEQYF
TRBJ2-7,TRBV28,CASSISRSYEQYF
TRBJ2-7,TRBV6-5,CASSPQGVAYEQYF
TRBJ2-7,TRBV4-1,CASSHPGAVASYEQYF
TRBJ2-3,TRBV3-1,CASSQGGQGTDTQYF
TRBJ2-7,TRBV11-1,CASSPGQGAIEQYF
TRBJ2-1,TRBV5-1,CASSLGYGGAYNEQFF
TRBJ1-1,TRBV12-3/TRBV12-4,CASSPSVRGQDTEAFF
TRBJ2-7,TRBV12-3/TRBV12-4,CASGLGVPYEQYF
TRBJ2-5,TRBV12-3/TRBV12-4,CASSLEGWLETQYF
TRBJ2-7,TRBV6-4,CASSDPTSDSYEQYF